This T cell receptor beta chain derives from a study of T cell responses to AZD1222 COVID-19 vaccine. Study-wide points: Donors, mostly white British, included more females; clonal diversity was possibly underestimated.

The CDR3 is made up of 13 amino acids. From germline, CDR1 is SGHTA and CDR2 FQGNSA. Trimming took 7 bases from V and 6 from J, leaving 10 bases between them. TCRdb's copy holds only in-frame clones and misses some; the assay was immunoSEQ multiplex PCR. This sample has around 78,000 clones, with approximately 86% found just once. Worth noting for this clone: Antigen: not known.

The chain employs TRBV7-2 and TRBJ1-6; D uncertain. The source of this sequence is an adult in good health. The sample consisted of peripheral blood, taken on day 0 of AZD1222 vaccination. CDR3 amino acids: CASTGRVNSPLHF. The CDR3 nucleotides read TGTGCCAGCACCGGGCGGGTTAATTCACCCCTCCACTTT.